Following are 9 T cell receptor beta chains from one sample sequenced in a study of spatial heterogeneity in lung cancer. TCRdb re-derived calls from the 5' RACE reads in MiXCR, one entry per CDR3 protein. Of 40,000 or so distinct CDR3 sequences in the sample, 6.5% to 9% were seen once. The time point: sample taken at primary tumor resection. The source material was PBMCs, sampled at surgery. These receptors all come from a male donor with early-stage non-small cell lung cancer.

This clonotype was seen repeatedly, ten times or more. The chain uses TRBV5-1 and TRBJ2-7, with 8 bases matching TRBD1. The V gene end was trimmed by 4 bases and the J gene end by 1 base; junction bases not matched to a gene: 4. CDR1 SGHRS and CDR2 YFSETQ come from the germline V gene. The CDR3 has 14 amino acids. The CDR3 sequence is CASSVGTGSYEQYV. Written as DNA, the CDR3 is TGCGCCAGCAGCGTCGGGACAGGATCCTACGAGCAGTACGTC.

This clonotype was detected many times. The rearrangement uses TRBV29-1 and TRBJ1-1; D may be TRBD1 (5 bases). Per the germline V gene, CDR1 is SQVTM and CDR2 is ANQGSEA. Trimming took 7 bases from V and 1 from J, leaving 16 bases between them. The CDR3 has 14 residues. CDR3 sequence: CSAKLGPPNTEAFF. CDR3 DNA sequence: TGCAGCGCCAAACTGGGACCACCGAACACTGAAGCTTTCTTT.

This clonotype was seen repeatedly, ten times or more. V gene TRBV7-9 combines with J gene TRBJ2-3; D unresolved. The CDR3 totals 14 residues. V lost 5 bases and J 3 bases, leaving 12 bases between the germline ends. The germline CDR1 and CDR2 sequences are SEHNR and FQNEAQ (reference sequence). CDR3 residues: CASSPDWGTDTQYF. CDR3 coding DNA: TGTGCCAGCAGCCCTGATTGGGGTACAGATACGCAGTATTTT. The full variable domain, rest sourced from reference TRBV7-9 and TRBJ2-3, is DTGVSQNPRHKITKRGQNVTFRCDPISEHNRLYWYRQTLGQGPEFLTYFQNEAQLEKSRLLSDRFSAERPKGSFSTLEIQRTEQGDSAMYLCASSPDWGTDTQYFGPGTRLTVL.

This clonotype was observed many times. This chain uses TRBV5-4 with TRBJ2-2; D is ambiguous. Deletions cut 2 bases from V and 1 base from J, with 3 bases between. This CDR3 is built from 13 residues. The germline V gene encodes CDR1 SGHNT and CDR2 YYREEE (reference sequence). CDR3: CASSFQNTGELFF. In DNA, the CDR3 is TGTGCCAGCAGCTTCCAGAACACCGGGGAGCTGTTTTTT.

The sample holds many counts of this clonotype. The chain joins TRBV7-3 to TRBJ2-1; 9 bases agree with TRBD2. V was pared by 6 bases and J by 4 bases, with 7 bases of the junction left unmatched. CDR1 SGHTA and CDR2 FQGTGA come from the germline V gene. The CDR3 totals 15 residues. This CDR3 reads CASSPWTSAYNEQFF. For the CDR3, the DNA is TGTGCCAGCAGTCCCTGGACTAGCGCTTACAATGAGCAGTTCTTC. The complete variable domain, with remaining parts taken from reference TRBV7-3 and TRBJ2-1, reads GAGVSQTPSNKVTEKGKYVELRCDPISGHTALYWYRQSLGQGPEFLIYFQGTGAADDSGLPNDRFFAVRPEGSVSTLKIQRTERGDSAVYLCASSPWTSAYNEQFFGPGTRLTVL.

This clonotype turned up a few times. The rearrangement uses TRBV7-8 and TRBJ2-5, with D possibly being TRBD1 (6 bases). V was clipped by 10 bases and J by 4 bases, with 16 bases between them. CDR1 and CDR2 from the germline V gene are SGHVS and FQNEAQ. This CDR3 contains 13 residues. The CDR3 region is CATQSRGRETQYF. CDR3 coding DNA: TGTGCCACGCAAAGCAGGGGCAGAGAGACCCAGTACTTC.

This clonotype was detected ten times or more. The rearrangement links TRBV11-2 to TRBJ2-5; TRBD1 matches at 11 bases. Germline trimming cut 10 bases from V and 6 bases from J; bases unmatched to any gene: 10. The CDR3 is made up of 14 amino acids. The V gene's germline CDR1 is SGHAT and CDR2 FQNNGV. CDR3 region: CATSGTGGLQTQYF. The CDR3 nucleotides read TGTGCCACCTCCGGGACAGGGGGTTTACAGACCCAGTACTTC.

This chain's CDR3 is CAWSVLPGGAYEQYF. The CDR3 nucleotides read TGTGCCTGGAGTGTACTGCCGGGGGGGGCCTACGAGCAGTACTTC. The chain has TRBV30 and TRBJ2-7; TRBD2 aligns across 8 bases. Germline trimming cut 0 bases from V and 2 bases from J; bases unmatched to any gene: 6. Germline values: CDR1 GTSNPN, CDR2 SVGIG (reference sequence). CDR3 length: 15 amino acids.

This clonotype came up a few times. This chain links TRBV20-1 with TRBJ2-1, with unresolved D. CDR3 length equals 13 residues. Trimming removed 8 bases from V and 3 bases from J, with 14 bases in between. Germline loops: CDR1 DFQATT, CDR2 SNEGSKA (reference sequence). The CDR3 nucleotides are TGCAGTTGGTTTGGCCAGGACTACAATGAGCAGTTCTTC. It yields the protein CSWFGQDYNEQFF.